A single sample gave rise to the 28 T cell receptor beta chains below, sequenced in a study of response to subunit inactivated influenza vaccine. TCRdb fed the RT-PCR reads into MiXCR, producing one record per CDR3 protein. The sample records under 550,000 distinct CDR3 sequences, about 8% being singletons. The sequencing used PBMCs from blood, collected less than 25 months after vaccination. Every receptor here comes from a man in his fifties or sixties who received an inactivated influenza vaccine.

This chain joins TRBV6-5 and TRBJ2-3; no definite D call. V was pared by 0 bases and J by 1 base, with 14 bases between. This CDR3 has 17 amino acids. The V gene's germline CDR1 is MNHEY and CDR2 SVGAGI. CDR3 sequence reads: CASSYSSIGQGTDTQYF. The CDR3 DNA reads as TGTGCCAGCAGTTACTCGAGTATCGGGCAGGGCACAGATACGCAGTATTTT.

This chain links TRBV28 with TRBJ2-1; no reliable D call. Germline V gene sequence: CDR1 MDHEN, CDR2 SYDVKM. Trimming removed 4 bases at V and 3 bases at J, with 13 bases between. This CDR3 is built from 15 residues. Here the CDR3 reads CASSSLNAHYNEQFF. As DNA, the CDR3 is TGTGCCAGCAGTTCCCTAAACGCGCACTACAATGAGCAGTTCTTC.

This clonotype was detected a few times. This CDR3 is CASSQLEGHEAFF. The CDR3 bases are TGTGCCAGCAGTCAGCTTGAGGGCCATGAAGCTTTCTTT. V gene TRBV3-1 combines with J gene TRBJ1-1, with D unclear. Trimming removed 6 bases from V and 7 bases from J, with 15 bases in between. The CDR3 has 13 residues. CDR1 is LGHDT, CDR2 YNNKEL, per germline (reference sequence).

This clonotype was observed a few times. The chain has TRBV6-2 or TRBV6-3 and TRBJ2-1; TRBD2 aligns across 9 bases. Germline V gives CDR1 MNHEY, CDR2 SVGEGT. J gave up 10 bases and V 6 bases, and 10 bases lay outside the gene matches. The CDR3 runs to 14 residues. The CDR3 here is CASSPGLALGEQFF. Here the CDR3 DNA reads TGTGCCAGCAGCCCCGGACTAGCGCTAGGGGAGCAGTTCTTC.

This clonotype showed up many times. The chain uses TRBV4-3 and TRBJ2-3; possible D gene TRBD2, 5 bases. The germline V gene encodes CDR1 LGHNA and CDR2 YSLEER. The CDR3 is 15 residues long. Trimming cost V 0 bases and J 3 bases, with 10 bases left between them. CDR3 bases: TGCGCCAGCAGCCAAGATCGGGGTCGGACAGATACGCAGTATTTT. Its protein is CASSQDRGRTDTQYF.

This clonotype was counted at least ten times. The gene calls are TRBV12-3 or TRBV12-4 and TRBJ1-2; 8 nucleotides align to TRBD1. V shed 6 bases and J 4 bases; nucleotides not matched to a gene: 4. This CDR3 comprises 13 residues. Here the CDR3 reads CASSDTGGYGYTF. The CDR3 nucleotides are TGTGCCAGCAGCGACACAGGGGGCTATGGCTACACCTTC.

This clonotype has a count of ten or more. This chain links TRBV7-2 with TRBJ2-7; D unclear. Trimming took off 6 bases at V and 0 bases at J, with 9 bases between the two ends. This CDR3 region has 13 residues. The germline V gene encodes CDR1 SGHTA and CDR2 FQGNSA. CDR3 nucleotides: TGTGCCAGCAGGTCCCCGGCCTCCTACGAGCAGTACTTC. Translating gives CASRSPASYEQYF.

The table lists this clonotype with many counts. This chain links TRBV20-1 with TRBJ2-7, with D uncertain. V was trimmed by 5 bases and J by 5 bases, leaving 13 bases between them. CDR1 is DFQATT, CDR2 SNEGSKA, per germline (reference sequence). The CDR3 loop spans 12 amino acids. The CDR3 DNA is TGCAGTGCTCAATCTGGGCGCGACGAGCAGTACTTC. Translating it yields CSAQSGRDEQYF.

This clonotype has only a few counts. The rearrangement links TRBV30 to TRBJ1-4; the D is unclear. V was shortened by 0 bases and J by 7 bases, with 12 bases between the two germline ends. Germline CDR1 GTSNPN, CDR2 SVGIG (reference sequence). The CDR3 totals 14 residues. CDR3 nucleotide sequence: TGTGCCTGGAGTGTAGGGTTCCCCAGTGAAAAACTGTTTTTT. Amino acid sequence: CAWSVGFPSEKLFF.

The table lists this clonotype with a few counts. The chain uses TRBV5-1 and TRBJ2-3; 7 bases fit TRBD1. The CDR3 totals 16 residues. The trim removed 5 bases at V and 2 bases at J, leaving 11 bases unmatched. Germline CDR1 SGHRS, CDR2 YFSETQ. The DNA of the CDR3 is TGCGCCAGCAGACTTTTTCCGGGACAGACCACAGATACGCAGTATTTT. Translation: CASRLFPGQTTDTQYF.

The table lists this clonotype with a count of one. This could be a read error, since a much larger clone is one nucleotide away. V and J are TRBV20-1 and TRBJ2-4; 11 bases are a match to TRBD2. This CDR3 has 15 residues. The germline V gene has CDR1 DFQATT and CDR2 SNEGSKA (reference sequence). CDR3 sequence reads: CSAASGGLAKNIQDF. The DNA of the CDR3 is TGCAGTGCGGCTAGCGGGGGGTTAGCCAAAAACATTCAGGACTTC.

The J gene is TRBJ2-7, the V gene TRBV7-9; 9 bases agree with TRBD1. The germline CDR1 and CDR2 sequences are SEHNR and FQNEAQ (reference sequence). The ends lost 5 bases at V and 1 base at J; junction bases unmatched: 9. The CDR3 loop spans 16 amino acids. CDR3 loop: CASSRPGQGISYEQYF. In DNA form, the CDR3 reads TGTGCCAGCAGCAGGCCGGGACAGGGAATTTCCTACGAGCAGTACTTC. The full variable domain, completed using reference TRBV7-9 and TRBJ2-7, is DTGVSQNPRHKITKRGQNVTFRCDPISEHNRLYWYRQTLGQGPEFLTYFQNEAQLEKSRLLSDRFSAERPKGSFSTLEIQRTEQGDSAMYLCASSRPGQGISYEQYFGPGTRLTVT.

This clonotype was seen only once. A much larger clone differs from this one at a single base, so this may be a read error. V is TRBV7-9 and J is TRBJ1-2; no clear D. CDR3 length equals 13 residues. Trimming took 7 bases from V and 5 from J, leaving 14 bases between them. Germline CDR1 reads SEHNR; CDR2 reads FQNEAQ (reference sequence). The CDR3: CASTEPQTYGYTF. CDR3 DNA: TGTGCCAGCACCGAACCCCAGACTTATGGCTACACCTTC.

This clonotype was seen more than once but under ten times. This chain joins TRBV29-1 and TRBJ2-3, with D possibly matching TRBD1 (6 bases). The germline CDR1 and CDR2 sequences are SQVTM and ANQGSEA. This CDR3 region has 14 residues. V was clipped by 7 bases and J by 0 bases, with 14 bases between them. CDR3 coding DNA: TGCAGCGCGGCGACAGGTACTAGCACAGATACGCAGTATTTT. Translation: CSAATGTSTDTQYF.

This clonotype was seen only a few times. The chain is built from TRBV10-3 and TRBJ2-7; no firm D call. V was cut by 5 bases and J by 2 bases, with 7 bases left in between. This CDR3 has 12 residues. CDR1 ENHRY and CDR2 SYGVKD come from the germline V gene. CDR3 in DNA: TGTGCCATCAGTAGCAAGGCCTACGAGCAGTACTTC. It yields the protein CAISSKAYEQYF.

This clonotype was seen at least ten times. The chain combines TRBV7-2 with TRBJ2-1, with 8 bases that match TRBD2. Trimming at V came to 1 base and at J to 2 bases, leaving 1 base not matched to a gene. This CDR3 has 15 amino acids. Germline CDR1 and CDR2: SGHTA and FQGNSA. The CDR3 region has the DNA TGTGCCAGCAGCTTAGACGGGGGGGCCTACAATGAGCAGTTCTTC. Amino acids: CASSLDGGAYNEQFF.

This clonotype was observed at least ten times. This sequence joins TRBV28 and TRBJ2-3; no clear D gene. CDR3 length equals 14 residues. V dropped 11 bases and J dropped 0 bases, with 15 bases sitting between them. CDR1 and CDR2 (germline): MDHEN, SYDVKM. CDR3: CAPLEADSTDTQYF. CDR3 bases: TGTGCCCCCCTCGAGGCGGATAGCACAGATACGCAGTATTTT.

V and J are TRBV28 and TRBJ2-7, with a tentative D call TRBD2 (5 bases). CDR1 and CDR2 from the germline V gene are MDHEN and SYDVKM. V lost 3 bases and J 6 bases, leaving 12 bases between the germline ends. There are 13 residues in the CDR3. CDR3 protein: CASSFGGWSEQYF. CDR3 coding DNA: TGTGCCAGCAGTTTCGGCGGGTGGAGCGAGCAGTACTTC. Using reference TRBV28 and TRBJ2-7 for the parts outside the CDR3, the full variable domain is DVKVTQSSRYLVKRTGEKVFLECVQDMDHENMFWYRQDPGLGLRLIYFSYDVKMKEKGDIPEGYSVSREKKERFSLILESASTNQTSMYLCASSFGGWSEQYFGPGTRLTVT.

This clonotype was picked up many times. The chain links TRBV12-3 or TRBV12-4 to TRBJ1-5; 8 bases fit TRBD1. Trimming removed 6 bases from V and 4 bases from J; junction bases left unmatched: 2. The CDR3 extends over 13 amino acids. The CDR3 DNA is TGTGCCAGCAGCTGGACAGGGAATCAGCCCCAGCATTTT. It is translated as CASSWTGNQPQHF.

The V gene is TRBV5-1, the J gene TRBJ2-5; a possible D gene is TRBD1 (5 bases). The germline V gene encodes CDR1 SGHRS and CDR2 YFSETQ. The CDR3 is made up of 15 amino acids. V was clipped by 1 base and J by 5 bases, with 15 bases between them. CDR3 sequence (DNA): TGCGCCAGCAGCTTGCAAGGGGCGTCTCTTGAGACCCAGTACTTC. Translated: CASSLQGASLETQYF. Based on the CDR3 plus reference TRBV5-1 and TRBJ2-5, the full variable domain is KAGVTQTPRYLIKTRGQQVTLSCSPISGHRSVSWYQQTPGQGLQFLFEYFSETQRNKGNFPGRFSGRQFSNSRSEMNVSTLELGDSALYLCASSLQGASLETQYFGPGTRLLVL.

DNA for the CDR3: TGTGCCAGCAGCGGAGAGCAACGACTAGCTCCCCTGAACACCGGGGAGCTGTTTTTT. This gives the protein CASSGEQRLAPLNTGELFF. The chain is built from TRBV9 and TRBJ2-2; 7 positions agree with TRBD2. CDR3 length: 19 residues. CDR1 is SGDLS, CDR2 YYNGEE, per germline. The J segment lost 1 base and the V segment lost 3 bases, leaving 15 bases of the junction unmatched.

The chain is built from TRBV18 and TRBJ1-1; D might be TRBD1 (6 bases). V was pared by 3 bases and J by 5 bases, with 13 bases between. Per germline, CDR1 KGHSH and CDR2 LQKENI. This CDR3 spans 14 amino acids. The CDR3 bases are TGTGCCAGCTCACCCCTTACGGGGACAACTGAAGCTTTCTTT. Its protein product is CASSPLTGTTEAFF. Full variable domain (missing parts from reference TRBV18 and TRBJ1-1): NAGVMQNPRHLVRRRGQEARLRCSPMKGHSHVYWYRQLPEEGLKFMVYLQKENIIDESGMPKERFSAEFPKEGPSILRIQQVVRGDSAAYFCASSPLTGTTEAFFGQGTRLTVV.

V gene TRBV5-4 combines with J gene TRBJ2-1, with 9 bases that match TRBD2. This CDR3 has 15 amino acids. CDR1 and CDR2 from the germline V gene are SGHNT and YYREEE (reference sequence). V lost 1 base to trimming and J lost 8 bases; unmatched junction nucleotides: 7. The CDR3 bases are TGTGCCAGCAGCTTGTTGCGGGAGGGCCTTTATGAGCAGTTCTTC. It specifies CASSLLREGLYEQFF.

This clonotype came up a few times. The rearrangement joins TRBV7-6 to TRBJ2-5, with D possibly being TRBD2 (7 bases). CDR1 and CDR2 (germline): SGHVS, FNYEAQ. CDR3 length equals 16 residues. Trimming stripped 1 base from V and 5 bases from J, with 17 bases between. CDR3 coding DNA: TGTGCCAGCAGCTTAGTGGTGGGGGGGCCTCGGGAGACCCAGTACTTC. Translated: CASSLVVGGPRETQYF.

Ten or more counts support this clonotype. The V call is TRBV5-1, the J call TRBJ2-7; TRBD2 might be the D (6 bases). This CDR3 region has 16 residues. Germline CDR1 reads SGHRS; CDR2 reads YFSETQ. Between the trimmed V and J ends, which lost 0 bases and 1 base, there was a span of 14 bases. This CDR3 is CASSLAGGISSYEQYF. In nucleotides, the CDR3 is TGCGCCAGCAGCTTGGCCGGCGGGATATCATCCTACGAGCAGTACTTC.

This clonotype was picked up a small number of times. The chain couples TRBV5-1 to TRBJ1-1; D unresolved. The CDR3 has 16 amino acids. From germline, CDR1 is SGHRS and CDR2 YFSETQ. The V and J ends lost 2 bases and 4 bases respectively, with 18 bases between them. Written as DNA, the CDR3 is TGCGCCAGCAGCTTTGATCGGCTAGGGTTGGGCACTGAAGCTTTCTTT. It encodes CASSFDRLGLGTEAFF.

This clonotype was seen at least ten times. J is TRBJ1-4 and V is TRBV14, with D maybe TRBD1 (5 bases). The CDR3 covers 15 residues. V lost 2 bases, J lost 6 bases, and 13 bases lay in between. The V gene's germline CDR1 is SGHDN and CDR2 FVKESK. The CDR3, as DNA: TGTGCCAGCAGCCAATTGCGGGGGTCGGATGAAAAACTGTTTTTT. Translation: CASSQLRGSDEKLFF. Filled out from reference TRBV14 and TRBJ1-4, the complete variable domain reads EAGVTQFPSHSVIEKGQTVTLRCDPISGHDNLYWYRRVMGKEIKFLLHFVKESKQDESGMPNNRFLAERTGGTYSTLKVQPAELEDSGVYFCASSQLRGSDEKLFFGSGTQLSVL.

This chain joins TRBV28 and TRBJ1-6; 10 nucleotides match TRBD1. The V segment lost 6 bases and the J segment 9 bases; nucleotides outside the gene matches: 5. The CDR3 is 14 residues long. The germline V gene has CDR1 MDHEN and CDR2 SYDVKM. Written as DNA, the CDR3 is TGTGCCAGCAGGGGGACAGGGGTAGTTTCACCCCTCCACTTT. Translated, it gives CASRGTGVVSPLHF.